This passage covers 18 T cell receptor beta chains from one sample sequenced in a study of control samples from healthy donors and cancer patients. Sequencing was performed with immunoSEQ multiplex PCR; in TCRdb, only in-frame clones are kept and a portion is missing. The sample lists just over 90,000 clones, around 87% occurring once. The sequencing sample was made of blood. The receptors were gathered from a woman in her forties or fifties in good health.

The chain links TRBV7-9 to TRBJ2-6; perhaps TRBD2 as D (5 bases). The length of the CDR3 is 15 residues. From germline, CDR1 is SEHNR and CDR2 FQNEAQ (reference sequence). Trimming stripped 7 bases from V and 0 bases from J, with 10 bases between. The CDR3 is CASTFGGSGANVLTF. As DNA, the CDR3 is TGTGCCAGCACCTTCGGAGGCTCTGGGGCCAACGTCCTGACTTTC.

CDR3 sequence (DNA): TGTGCCAGCAGCTTGGCGTGGGAGGGGATCTACGAGCAGTACTTC. As protein: CASSLAWEGIYEQYF. The genes are TRBV7-2 and TRBJ2-7; 7 bases map to TRBD2. Germline V gene lookup returns CDR1 SGHTA and CDR2 FQGNSA. The CDR3 runs 15 residues. The V and J ends lost 3 bases and 3 bases, in that order; junction bases with no gene match: 8.

The chain joins TRBV24-1 to TRBJ1-1; possibly TRBD1 for D (6 bases). The V gene's germline CDR1 is KGHDR and CDR2 SFDVKD. V lost 1 base and J lost 6, with 17 bases in between. The CDR3 totals 16 residues. CDR3 coding DNA: TGTGCCACCAGTGATTTACGGGCAGGGGTGGTCCCTGAAGCTTTCTTT. Translating gives CATSDLRAGVVPEAFF.

The genes are TRBV5-1 and TRBJ2-1; 14 positions agree with TRBD2. The CDR3 is 15 amino acids. The V and J ends lost 6 bases and 6 bases, in that order; junction bases with no gene match: 5. CDR1 is SGHRS, CDR2 YFSETQ, per germline. The CDR3 region has the DNA TGCGCCAGCACTTTGGGACTAGCGGGAGTCAATGAGCAGTTCTTC. Amino acid sequence: CASTLGLAGVNEQFF.

This clone occurred once. The rearrangement links TRBV4-2 to TRBJ1-1, with unresolved D. Germline V gives CDR1 LGHNA, CDR2 YNFKEQ. Trimming pared 2 bases from V and 2 bases from J, leaving 9 bases between. CDR3 length equals 14 residues. DNA for the CDR3: TGTGCCAGCAGCCAAAATGGAGAAAACACTGAAGCTTTCTTT. Translating gives CASSQNGENTEAFF.

This chain links TRBV25-1 with TRBJ1-1; 11 positions match TRBD1. The CDR3 consists of 15 residues. V was pared by 2 bases and J by 11 bases, with 10 bases of the junction left unmatched. Germline CDR1 MGHDK, CDR2 SYGVNS. DNA for the CDR3: TGTGCCAGCAGTGAAAGAGGCGGACAGGGGGCACGGGCTTTCTTT. Its protein product is CASSERGGQGARAFF.

A word on this clone: At one of its ends the junction is not consistent with the germline gene, which may arise from a read error. The chain links TRBV5-1 to TRBJ1-5, with 9 bases fitting TRBD1. Per germline, CDR1 SGHRS and CDR2 YFSETQ. The CDR3 totals 14 residues. The CDR3 spells CASSLTGGNQLQHF. The CDR3 DNA follows: TGCGCCAGCAGCTTGACAGGGGGCAATCAGCTCCAGCATTTT.

The chain recombines TRBV28 with TRBJ2-1; D may correspond to TRBD1 or TRBD2 (5 bases each). Trimming removed 6 bases at V and 9 bases at J, with 15 bases between. The germline gives CDR1 MDHEN, CDR2 SYDVKM. The CDR3 is made up of 13 amino acids. The CDR3 reads CASRPGVGGEQFF. For the CDR3, the DNA is TGTGCCAGCAGACCCGGTGTTGGGGGTGAGCAGTTCTTC.

V gene TRBV7-2 combines with J gene TRBJ2-6; no firm D call. Deletions cut 8 bases from V and 2 bases from J, with 19 bases between. The CDR3 length is 17 residues. CDR1 and CDR2 (germline): SGHTA, FQGNSA. The CDR3 DNA follows: TGTGCCAGCGTCTGGGTTCAGAACTCTGCTGGGGCCAACGTCCTGACTTTC. Translating it yields CASVWVQNSAGANVLTF.

This clone was counted only a few times. J is TRBJ1-5 and V is TRBV6-6; no firm D call. The CDR3 has 14 amino acids. Germline V gives CDR1 MNHNY, CDR2 SVGAGI (reference sequence). Trimming left V 2 bases short and J 0 bases short, with 5 bases between. The CDR3 protein is CASSYGSSNQPQHF. The CDR3 DNA follows: TGTGCCAGCAGTTACGGCAGTAGCAATCAGCCCCAGCATTTT.

The V call is TRBV27, the J call TRBJ2-7; no clear D. The CDR3 extends over 9 amino acids. The V end was cut by 7 bases, the J end by 6 bases, with 4 bases between. Germline values: CDR1 MNHEY, CDR2 SMNVEV (reference sequence). CDR3 residues: CASKTEQYF. In DNA, the CDR3 is TGTGCCAGCAAAACCGAGCAGTACTTC.

This clone occurred once. The CDR3 nucleotides are TGTGCCAGTAGCGAACAGGTTGTCGGCGTTTCACCCCTCCACTTT. Translated, it gives CASSEQVVGVSPLHF. The chain employs TRBV19 and TRBJ1-6; D possibly corresponds to TRBD1 (5 bases). Germline V lookup: CDR1 LNHDA, CDR2 SQIVND (reference sequence). This CDR3 is 15 amino acids long. V shed 6 bases and J shed 9 bases, with 18 bases lying between them.

The chain couples TRBV14 to TRBJ2-3; D is unclear. Germline CDR1 SGHDN, CDR2 FVKESK. This CDR3 contains 12 residues. V gave up 1 base and J gave up 4 bases, with 3 bases separating them. CDR3 coding DNA: TGTGCCAGCAGCCAAGTTCCAGATACGCAGTATTTT. Translating gives CASSQVPDTQYF.

The rearrangement joins TRBV21-1 to TRBJ2-2; the table's D call of TRBD2 was not tested on the DNA. TRBV21-1 is a documented pseudogene. CDR3 length: 16 amino acids. The chain's CDR3 is CASRKGTPPVTGELFF. CDR3 bases: TGTGCCAGCAGAAAAGGAACGCCACCGGTCACCGGGGAGCTGTTTTTT.

This clone was counted a single time. Within the sample, other DNA sequences also encode this same CDR3. This chain joins TRBV28 and TRBJ2-5; D remains ambiguous. In germline, CDR1 is MDHEN, CDR2 SYDVKM. The CDR3 has 11 residues. V lost 2 bases to trimming and J lost 4 bases, with 2 bases between them. The CDR3: CASSLRETQYF. The DNA for the CDR3 is TGTGCCAGCAGTTTACGAGAGACCCAGTACTTC. The variable domain in full, with the rest retrieved from reference TRBV28 and TRBJ2-5, is DVKVTQSSRYLVKRTGEKVFLECVQDMDHENMFWYRQDPGLGLRLIYFSYDVKMKEKGDIPEGYSVSREKKERFSLILESASTNQTSMYLCASSLRETQYFGPGTRLLVL.

This clone was seen only once. The chain links TRBV7-8 to TRBJ2-5; tentatively, D is TRBD1 (6 bases). V was cut by 6 bases and J by 5 bases, with 16 bases left in between. In germline, CDR1 is SGHVS, CDR2 FQNEAQ. The CDR3 has 14 residues. CDR3 residues: CASSSDSPGETQYF. CDR3 in DNA: TGTGCCAGCAGTTCGGACAGCCCCGGGGAGACCCAGTACTTC.

The CDR3, as DNA: TGTGCCAGCAGTAGTAGTACAGGGAGCCGCACAGATACGCAGTATTTT. It specifies CASSSSTGSRTDTQYF. The chain is built from TRBV7-6 and TRBJ2-3, with D possibly TRBD1 on 6 matching bases. V was trimmed by 6 bases and J by 1 base, leaving 17 bases between them. CDR3 length: 16 residues. CDR1 and CDR2 from the germline V gene are SGHVS and FNYEAQ.

This chain joins TRBV12-3 or TRBV12-4 and TRBJ1-2, with D hard to call. The CDR3 has 12 amino acids. The V end lost 3 bases, the J end lost 8 bases, and 10 bases lay between the germline ends. CDR3 DNA sequence: TGTGCCAGCAGTTTTCCGAAATTGGGCTACACCTTC. It yields the protein CASSFPKLGYTF.